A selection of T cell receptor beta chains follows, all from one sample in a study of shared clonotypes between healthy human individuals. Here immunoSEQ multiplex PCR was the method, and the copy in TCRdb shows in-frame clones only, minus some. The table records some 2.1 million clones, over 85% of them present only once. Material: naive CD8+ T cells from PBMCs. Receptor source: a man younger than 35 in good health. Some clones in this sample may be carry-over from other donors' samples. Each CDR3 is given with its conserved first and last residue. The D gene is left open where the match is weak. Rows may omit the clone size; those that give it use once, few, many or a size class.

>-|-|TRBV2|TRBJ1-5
CASARGIPFLSNQPQHF
TGTGCCAGCGCGAGGGGGATCCCTTTTCTTAGCAATCAGCCCCAGCATTTT
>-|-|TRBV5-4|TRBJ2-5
CASSLLEETQYF
TGTGCCAGCAGCTTGTTGGAAGAGACCCAGTACTTC
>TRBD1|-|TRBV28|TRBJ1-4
CASTLDREGTNEKLFF
TGTGCCAGCACCCTGGACAGGGAGGGGACTAATGAAAAACTGTTTTTT
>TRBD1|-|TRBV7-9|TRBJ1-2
CASSSPDDRDYGYTF
TGTGCCAGCAGCTCCCCGGATGACAGGGACTATGGCTACACCTTC
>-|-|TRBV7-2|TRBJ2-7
CASSSSRDLYEQYF
TGTGCCAGCAGTTCAAGCCGGGACCTCTACGAGCAGTACTTC
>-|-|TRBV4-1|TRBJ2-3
CASSQVTSDTQYF
TGCGCCAGCAGCCAAGTAACGTCCGATACGCAGTATTTT
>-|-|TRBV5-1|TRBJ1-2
CASSPAGGVYGYTF
TGCGCCAGCAGCCCCGCGGGGGGCGTGTATGGCTACACCTTC
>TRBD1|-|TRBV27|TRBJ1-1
CASSPQGWPEAFF
TGTGCCAGCAGCCCACAGGGGTGGCCTGAAGCTTTCTTT
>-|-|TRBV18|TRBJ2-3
CASSPRGETVPDTQYF
TGTGCCAGCTCACCACGAGGGGAGACGGTGCCAGATACGCAGTATTTT
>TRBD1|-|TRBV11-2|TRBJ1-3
CASSSDRGAGNTIYF
TGTGCCAGCAGCTCTGACAGGGGTGCTGGAAACACCATATATTTT
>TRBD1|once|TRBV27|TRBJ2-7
CASSLVGGQGPYEQYF
TGTGCCAGCAGTTTAGTTGGGGGACAGGGACCCTACGAGCAGTACTTC
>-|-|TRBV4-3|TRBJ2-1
CASSQDLLASYNEQFF
TGCGCCAGCAGCCAAGATCTCCTGGCGTCCTACAATGAGCAGTTCTTC
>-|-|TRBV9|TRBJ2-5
CASSAGRGTQETQYF
TGTGCCAGCAGCGCCGGCAGGGGTACCCAAGAGACCCAGTACTTC
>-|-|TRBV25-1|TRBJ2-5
CASSLRGQETQYF
TGTGCCAGCAGCCTAAGGGGGCAAGAGACCCAGTACTTC
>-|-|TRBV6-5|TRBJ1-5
CASSYGSDQPQHF
TGTGCCAGCAGTTACGGGTCCGATCAGCCCCAGCATTTT
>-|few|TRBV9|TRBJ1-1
CASSDRDTEAFF
TGTGCCAGCAGTGATCGAGACACTGAAGCTTTCTTT
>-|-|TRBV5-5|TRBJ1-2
CASSLKFDKSNYGYTF
TGTGCCAGCAGCTTGAAATTCGACAAATCTAACTATGGCTACACCTTC
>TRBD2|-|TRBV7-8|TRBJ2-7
CASSLALVAGGAYEQYF
TGTGCCAGCAGCTTAGCGCTGGTAGCGGGAGGGGCCTACGAGCAGTACTTC
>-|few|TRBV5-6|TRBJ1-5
CASSLQNSNQPQHF
TGTGCCAGCAGCTTGCAGAATAGCAATCAGCCCCAGCATTTT
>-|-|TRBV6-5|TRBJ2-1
CASGAWAGEQFF
TGTGCCAGCGGAGCATGGGCCGGTGAGCAGTTCTTC
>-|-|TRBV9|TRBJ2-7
CASSPYGQDQQYF
TGTGCCAGCAGCCCTTACGGACAAGATCAGCAGTACTTC
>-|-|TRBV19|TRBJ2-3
CASSIEGSSTSQYF
TGTGCCAGTAGTATAGAGGGCTCTAGCACCTCGCAGTATTTT
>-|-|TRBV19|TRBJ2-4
CASSMFNENIQYF
TGTGCCAGTAGTATGTTCAACGAAAACATTCAGTACTTC
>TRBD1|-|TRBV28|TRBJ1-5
CASSLGDRGRQPQHF
TGTGCCAGCAGTTTAGGTGACAGGGGGCGGCAGCCCCAGCATTTT
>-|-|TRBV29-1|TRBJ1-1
CSGMTGNTEAFF
TGCAGCGGGATGACAGGGAACACTGAAGCTTTCTTT
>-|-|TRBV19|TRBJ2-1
CASSKGGLYNEQFF
TGTGCCAGTAGTAAGGGGGGTTTGTACAATGAGCAGTTCTTC
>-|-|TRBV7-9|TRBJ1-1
CASSQPLLEAFF
TGTGCCAGCAGCCAACCATTACTTGAAGCTTTCTTT
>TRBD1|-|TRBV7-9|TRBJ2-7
CASSRPQGALDEQYF
TGTGCCAGCAGCCGCCCACAGGGGGCATTGGACGAGCAGTACTTC
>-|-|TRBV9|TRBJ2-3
CASSAWTGSTDTQYF
TGTGCCAGCAGCGCGTGGACGGGATCCACAGATACGCAGTATTTT
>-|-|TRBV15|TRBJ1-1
CATSRPLTGNTEAFF
TGTGCCACCAGCAGACCATTGACAGGGAACACTGAAGCTTTCTTT
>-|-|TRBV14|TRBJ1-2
CASSTRVDYGYTF
TGTGCCAGCAGCACTCGGGTGGACTATGGCTACACCTTC
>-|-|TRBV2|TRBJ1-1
CASSARTGRGPEAFF
TGTGCCAGCAGTGCACGGACGGGTAGAGGGCCTGAAGCTTTCTTT
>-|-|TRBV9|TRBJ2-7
CASSVGIGTYEQYF
TGTGCCAGCAGCGTAGGGATAGGGACCTACGAGCAGTACTTC
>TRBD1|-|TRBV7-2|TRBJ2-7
CASSLPDRGDYEQYF
TGTGCCAGCAGCTTACCCGACAGGGGGGACTACGAGCAGTACTTC
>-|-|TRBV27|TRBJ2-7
CASSSGPYEQYF
TGTGCCAGCAGTTCGGGACCCTACGAGCAGTACTTC
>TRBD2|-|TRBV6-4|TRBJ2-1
CASSWSGRAPYNEQFF
TGTGCCAGCAGCTGGAGCGGGAGGGCCCCCTACAATGAGCAGTTCTTC